This T cell receptor beta chain comes out of a study of response to subunit inactivated influenza vaccine. Regarding the study as a whole: Authors proposed each seasonal influenza vaccination draws in few new T cells.

This clonotype showed up many times. The antigen is unknown. TCRdb reprocessed the RT-PCR reads via MiXCR and lists one record per CDR3 protein. This table holds 600,000 to 850,000 distinct CDR3 sequences, approximately 15% found once. V was clipped by 5 bases and J by 0 bases, with 14 bases between them. This CDR3 has 16 amino acids. This chain joins TRBV12-3 or TRBV12-4 and TRBJ2-4, with D hard to call. This clonotype was obtained from a man over 45 who received an inactivated influenza vaccine. The material sequenced was PBMCs from blood, taken approximately 15 days before vaccination. The CDR3 DNA sequence: TGTGCCAGCAGTCCCCATAATAGGCAAGCCAAAAACATTCAGTACTTC. Protein sequence: CASSPHNRQAKNIQYF.